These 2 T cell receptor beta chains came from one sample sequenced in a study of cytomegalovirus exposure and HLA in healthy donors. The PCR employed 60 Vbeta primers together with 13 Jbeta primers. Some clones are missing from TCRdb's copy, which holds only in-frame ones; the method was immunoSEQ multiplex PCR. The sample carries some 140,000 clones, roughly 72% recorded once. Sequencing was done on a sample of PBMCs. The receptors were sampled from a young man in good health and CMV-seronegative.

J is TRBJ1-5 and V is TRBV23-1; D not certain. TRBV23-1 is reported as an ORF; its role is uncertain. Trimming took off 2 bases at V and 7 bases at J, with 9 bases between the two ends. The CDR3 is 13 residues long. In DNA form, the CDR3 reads TGCGCCAGCAGTCAACGAGGGCAGCAGCCCCAGCATTTT. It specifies CASSQRGQQPQHF.

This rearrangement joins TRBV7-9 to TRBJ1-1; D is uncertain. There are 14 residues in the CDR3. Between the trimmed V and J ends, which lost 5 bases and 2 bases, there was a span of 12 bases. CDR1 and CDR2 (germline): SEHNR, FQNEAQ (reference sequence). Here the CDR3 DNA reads TGTGCCAGCAGCAGACACTCAGGTAACACTGAAGCTTTCTTT. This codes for CASSRHSGNTEAFF. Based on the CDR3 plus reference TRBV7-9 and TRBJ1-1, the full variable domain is DTGVSQNPRHKITKRGQNVTFRCDPISEHNRLYWYRQTLGQGPEFLTYFQNEAQLEKSRLLSDRFSAERPKGSFSTLEIQRTEQGDSAMYLCASSRHSGNTEAFFGQGTRLTVV.